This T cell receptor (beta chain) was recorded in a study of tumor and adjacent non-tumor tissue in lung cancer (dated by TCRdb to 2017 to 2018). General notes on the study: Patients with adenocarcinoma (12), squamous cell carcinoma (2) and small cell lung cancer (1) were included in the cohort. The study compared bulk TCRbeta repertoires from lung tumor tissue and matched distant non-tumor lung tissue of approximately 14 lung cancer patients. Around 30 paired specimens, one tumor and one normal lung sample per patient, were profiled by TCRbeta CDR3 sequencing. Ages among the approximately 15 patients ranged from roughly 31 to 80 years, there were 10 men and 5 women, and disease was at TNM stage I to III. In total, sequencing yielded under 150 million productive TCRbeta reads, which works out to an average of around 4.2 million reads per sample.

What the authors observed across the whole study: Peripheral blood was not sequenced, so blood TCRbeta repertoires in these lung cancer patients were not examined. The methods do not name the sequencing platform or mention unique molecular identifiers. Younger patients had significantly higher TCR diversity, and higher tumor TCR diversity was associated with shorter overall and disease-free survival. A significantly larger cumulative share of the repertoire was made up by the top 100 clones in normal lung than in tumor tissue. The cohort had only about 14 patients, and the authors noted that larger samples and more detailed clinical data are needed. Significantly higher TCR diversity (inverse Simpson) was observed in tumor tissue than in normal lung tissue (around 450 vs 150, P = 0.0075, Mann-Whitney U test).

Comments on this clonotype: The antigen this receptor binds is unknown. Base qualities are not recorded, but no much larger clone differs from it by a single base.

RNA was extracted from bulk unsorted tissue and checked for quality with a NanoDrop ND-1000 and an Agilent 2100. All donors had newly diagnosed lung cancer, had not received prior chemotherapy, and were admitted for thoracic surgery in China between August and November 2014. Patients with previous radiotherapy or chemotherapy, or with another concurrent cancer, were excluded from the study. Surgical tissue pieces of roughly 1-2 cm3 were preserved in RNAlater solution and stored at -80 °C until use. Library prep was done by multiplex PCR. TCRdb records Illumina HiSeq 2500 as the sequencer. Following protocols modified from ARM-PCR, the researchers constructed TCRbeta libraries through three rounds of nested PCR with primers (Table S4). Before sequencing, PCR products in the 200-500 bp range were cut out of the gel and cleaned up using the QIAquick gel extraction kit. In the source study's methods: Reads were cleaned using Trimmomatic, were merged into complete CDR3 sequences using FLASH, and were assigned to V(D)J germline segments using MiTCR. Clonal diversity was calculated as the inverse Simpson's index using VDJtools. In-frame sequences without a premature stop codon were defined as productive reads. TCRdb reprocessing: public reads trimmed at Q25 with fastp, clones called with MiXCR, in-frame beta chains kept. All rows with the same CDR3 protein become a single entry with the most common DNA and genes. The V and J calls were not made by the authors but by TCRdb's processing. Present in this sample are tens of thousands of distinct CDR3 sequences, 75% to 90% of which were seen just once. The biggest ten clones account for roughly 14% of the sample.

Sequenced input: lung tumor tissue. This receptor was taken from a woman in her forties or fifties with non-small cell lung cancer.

CDR3 sequence: CASRPDNSRRSGANVLTF. The nucleotide sequence reads as follows: TGTGCCAGCAGACCGGACAACTCCAGACGTTCTGGGGCCAACGTCCTGACTTTC. In this chain, TRBV5-4 is recombined with TRBJ2-6; tentative D gene TRBD1, with 5 bases matching. The CDR3 measures 18 amino acids from cysteine to phenylalanine. Only CDR3 DNA remains: 54 bases, in frame from the first base. Trimming takes 5 bases from V and 1 base from J, and the germline ends sit 19 bases apart. Per the germline V gene (reference sequence), SGHNT is the CDR1 and YYREEE is the CDR2. Where the CDR3 stops, the reference TRBV5-4 and TRBJ2-6 genes take over; the full variable domain is ETGVTQSPTHLIKTRGQQVTLRCSSQSGHNTVSWYQQALGQGPQFIFQYYREEENGRGNFPPRFSGLQFPNYSSELNVNALELDDSALYLCASRPDNSRRSGANVLTFGAGSRLTVL.